These 31 T cell receptor beta chains were sequenced from one sample in a study of Ad26.COV2.S vaccination and SARS-CoV-2 variants. Some clones are missing from TCRdb's copy, which holds only in-frame ones; the method was immunoSEQ multiplex PCR. The profile shows some 330,000 clones, roughly 90% of them singletons. Indicated treatment: some 19 received Ad26.COV2.S at low or high dose, single or two shots; five or six received placebo; per-sample allocation not given. Specimens were obtained on day 63 following the first vaccine or placebo injection. Sequencing used peripheral blood, obtained in a trial of Ad26.COV2.S vaccine versus placebo. Source of these receptors: a person between 18 and 60 years old who received the Ad26.COV2.S COVID-19 vaccine or a placebo.

The chain couples TRBV6-2 or TRBV6-3 to TRBJ1-2; 10 nucleotides agree with TRBD1. CDR1 MNHEY and CDR2 SVGEGT come from the germline V gene. The CDR3 runs to 15 residues. V trimming: 5 bases; J trimming: 2 bases; junction bases outside the gene matches: 5. Here the CDR3 DNA reads TGTGCCAGCAGTATGACAGGGGGCGCAAACTATGGCTACACCTTC. Its protein is CASSMTGGANYGYTF.

V and J are TRBV6-1 and TRBJ1-2; TRBD1 is a possible D gene (5 bases). CDR3 size: 16 residues. The germline V and J ends were trimmed by 3 bases and 7 bases, with 21 bases remaining between them. In germline, CDR1 is MNHNS, CDR2 SASEGT. This CDR3 reads CASSEARQFIDLGYTF. The CDR3 DNA sequence: TGTGCCAGCAGTGAGGCGAGACAGTTTATTGACCTTGGCTACACCTTC.

The chain has TRBV12-3 or TRBV12-4 and TRBJ1-6, with D unresolved. The CDR3 sequence is 13 residues long. The V end lost 5 bases, the J end lost 7 bases, and 9 bases lay between the germline ends. CDR3 nucleotide sequence: TGTGCCAGCAGTCCCCGAATCAATTCACCCCTCCACTTT. Its protein product is CASSPRINSPLHF.

The chain carries TRBV7-3 and TRBJ1-5; TRBD1 is a possible D gene (6 bases). This CDR3 is 15 amino acids long. Germline CDR1 and CDR2: SGHTA and FQGTGA. V was cut by 5 bases and J by 0 bases, with 11 bases left in between. CDR3 amino acids: CASSLRQVSNQPQHF. The CDR3 DNA reads as TGTGCCAGCAGCCTAAGACAGGTTAGCAATCAGCCCCAGCATTTT.

This clone occurred once. This chain links TRBV15 with TRBJ1-1; D uncertain. CDR3 size: 13 residues. Trimming pared 5 bases from V and 4 bases from J, leaving 11 bases between. Germline V lookup: CDR1 LNHNV, CDR2 YYDKDF (reference sequence). The CDR3 spells CATSYERTTEAFF. CDR3 coding DNA: TGTGCCACCAGCTATGAAAGGACCACTGAAGCTTTCTTT.

A remark on this clone: At the DNA level, this CDR3 is encoded by other sequences in the same sample as well. The chain links TRBV18 to TRBJ1-4; a possible D gene is TRBD1 (6 bases). The CDR3 sequence is 14 residues long. The V and J ends lost 4 bases and 4 bases respectively, with 10 bases between them. CDR1 is KGHSH, CDR2 LQKENI, per germline. The CDR3 nucleotides are TGTGCCAGCTCACTACAGGGAAGTAATGAAAAACTGTTTTTT. Protein product: CASSLQGSNEKLFF.

The chain is built from TRBV18 and TRBJ1-4, with 9 bases fitting TRBD1. V lost 6 bases, J lost 8 bases, and 7 bases stayed unmatched. This CDR3 spans 14 amino acids. The germline CDR1 and CDR2 sequences are KGHSH and LQKENI. CDR3 in amino acids: CASSGDRESEKLFF. The CDR3 nucleotides read TGTGCCAGCTCCGGGGACAGGGAATCGGAAAAACTGTTTTTT.

The genes are TRBV7-2 and TRBJ1-2; 7 bases line up with TRBD1. CDR3 size: 13 residues. Germline V CDR1 and CDR2: SGHTA, FQGNSA. Trimming at V came to 4 bases and at J to 8 bases, leaving 7 bases not matched to a gene. CDR3 bases: TGTGCCAGCAGCTCCGACAGGGAGGGGGGCTACACCTTC. It is translated as CASSSDREGGYTF.

The J gene is TRBJ2-3, the V gene TRBV5-1; TRBD2 matches at 7 bases. Germline V gives CDR1 SGHRS, CDR2 YFSETQ. V was clipped by 4 bases and J by 4 bases; unmatched bases: 6. The CDR3 has 14 amino acids. CDR3 nucleotides: TGCGCCAGCAGCGGCAGCGGGGTTGCAGATACGCAGTATTTT. Its translation: CASSGSGVADTQYF.

The chain joins TRBV28 to TRBJ2-7; D gene ambiguous. This CDR3 is built from 10 residues. Germline values: CDR1 MDHEN, CDR2 SYDVKM. The ends were cut back, 10 bases at V and 3 bases at J, with 7 bases in the middle. This CDR3 reads CATRHYEQYF. In nucleotides, the CDR3 is TGTGCCACCCGGCACTACGAGCAGTACTTC.

Here the CDR3 DNA reads TGTGCCAGCAGCTTAGAATCGAGGAGGGCGTCACCCCTCCACTTT. Its protein is CASSLESRRASPLHF. The V gene is TRBV7-2, the J gene TRBJ1-6; D is unresolved. This CDR3 has 15 residues. From germline, CDR1 is SGHTA and CDR2 FQGNSA. The V and J ends lost 1 base and 10 bases respectively, with 14 bases between them.

The chain recombines TRBV7-2 with TRBJ1-4; the match to TRBD1 covers 11 bases. This CDR3 comprises 18 residues. Germline-derived CDR1 and CDR2 are SGHTA and FQGNSA. After removal of 4 bases from V and 8 bases from J, the junction contained 15 bases not matched to a gene. The CDR3 coding sequence is TGTGCCAGCAGCTCCCGCGTCGGGTCAGGGGACAGGGGGGAAAAACTGTTTTTT. Its protein is CASSSRVGSGDRGEKLFF. The whole variable domain, remainder taken from reference TRBV7-2 and TRBJ1-4, is GAGVSQSPSNKVTEKGKDVELRCDPISGHTALYWYRQSLGQGLEFLIYFQGNSAPDKSGLPSDRFSAERTGGSVSTLTIQRTQQEDSAVYLCASSSRVGSGDRGEKLFFGSGTQLSVL.

This clone came up once. The chain uses TRBV6-5 and TRBJ2-5; no reliable D call. Looked up from germline, CDR1 is MNHEY and CDR2 is SVGAGI. This CDR3 contains 14 residues. V lost 5 bases, J lost 4 bases, and 14 bases lay in between. The CDR3 region is CASSQTFLLETQYF. Here the CDR3 DNA reads TGTGCCAGCAGTCAGACGTTCCTTCTAGAGACCCAGTACTTC.

The chain recombines TRBV29-1 with TRBJ2-3; a possible D gene is TRBD2 (5 bases). Deletions cut 3 bases from V and 6 bases from J, with 13 bases between. The CDR3 contains 13 residues. Germline V CDR1 and CDR2: SQVTM, ANQGSEA. In nucleotides, the CDR3 is TGCAGCGTTGATGGCACCCGCGGGGATACGCAGTATTTT. Its protein product is CSVDGTRGDTQYF.

The rearrangement uses TRBV7-2 and TRBJ2-3, with 11 bases fitting TRBD1. The V gene end was trimmed by 5 bases and the J gene end by 4 bases; junction bases not matched to a gene: 11. This CDR3 comprises 17 residues. CDR1 and CDR2 from the germline V gene are SGHTA and FQGNSA. The CDR3, as DNA: TGTGCCAGCAGCAAACAAGGGGGGACAGGGGGAGCAGATACGCAGTATTTT. It yields the protein CASSKQGGTGGADTQYF. Together with reference TRBV7-2 and TRBJ2-3, the CDR3 gives the full variable domain: GAGVSQSPSNKVTEKGKDVELRCDPISGHTALYWYRQSLGQGLEFLIYFQGNSAPDKSGLPSDRFSAERTGGSVSTLTIQRTQQEDSAVYLCASSKQGGTGGADTQYFGPGTRLTVL.

The gene calls are TRBV3-1 (or the pseudogene TRBV3-2) and TRBJ2-7; D uncertain. Trimming shortened V by 4 bases and J by 0 bases, and 7 bases separated the two germline ends. Germline lookup yields CDR1 LGHDT and CDR2 YNNKEL (reference sequence). This CDR3 is built from 13 residues. The CDR3 region is CASSLPGSYEQYV. DNA of the CDR3: TGTGCCAGCAGCCTTCCAGGCTCCTACGAGCAGTACGTC.

The chain couples TRBV3-1 (or the pseudogene TRBV3-2) to TRBJ1-2, with a weak D call TRBD1 (6 bases). V was pared by 7 bases and J by 6 bases, with 21 bases between. The germline V gene has CDR1 LGHDT and CDR2 YNNKEL (reference sequence). The CDR3 is 15 residues long. The CDR3 sequence is CASTSTLTGGDGYTF. The CDR3 bases are TGTGCCAGCACCAGTACCTTGACAGGAGGGGATGGCTACACCTTC.

The V gene is TRBV18, the J gene TRBJ1-1; D remains ambiguous. CDR1 is KGHSH and CDR2 is LQKENI in the germline V gene. V was pared by 0 bases and J by 6 bases, with 8 bases between. The CDR3 extends over 13 amino acids. The CDR3, as DNA: TGTGCCAGCTCACCACCGGCGCGGGCTGAAGCTTTCTTT. It codes for CASSPPARAEAFF.

The chain couples TRBV4-3 to TRBJ1-1; D perhaps matches TRBD1 (6 bases). CDR3 length equals 15 residues. Between the trimmed V and J ends, which lost 0 bases and 1 base, there was a span of 9 bases. In germline, CDR1 is LGHNA, CDR2 YSLEER. The chain's CDR3 is CASSQDGDKNTEAFF. The DNA for the CDR3 is TGCGCCAGCAGCCAAGATGGGGACAAGAACACTGAAGCTTTCTTT.

The CDR3 DNA sequence: TGTGCCAGCAGCTTATGGGGGGTGGAGCCCCAGCATTTT. Its translation is CASSLWGVEPQHF. The rearrangement links TRBV7-2 to TRBJ1-5, with a possible D match to TRBD1 (5 bases). V lost 2 bases and J 8 bases, leaving 10 bases between the germline ends. The length of the CDR3 is 13 residues. CDR1 and CDR2 (germline): SGHTA, FQGNSA.

The chain couples TRBV12-5 to TRBJ2-7, with a weak D call TRBD1 (6 bases). Trimming shortened V by 5 bases and J by 3 bases, and 20 bases separated the two germline ends. From germline, CDR1 is LGHNT and CDR2 FRNRAP. The CDR3 is 16 amino acids. The CDR3 loop reads CASGLQGEVEDYEQYV. The CDR3 DNA follows: TGTGCTAGTGGTCTACAGGGAGAGGTCGAAGACTACGAGCAGTACGTC.

CDR3 in DNA: TGTGCCAGCAGCGTAGATTTTTTATCAGATACGCAGTATTTT. Translated: CASSVDFLSDTQYF. The rearrangement links TRBV9 to TRBJ2-3, with no clear D. In germline, CDR1 is SGDLS, CDR2 YYNGEE. The CDR3 is 14 residues long. Trimming stripped 0 bases from V and 4 bases from J, with 9 bases between.

V usage is TRBV6-4 and J usage is TRBJ2-2; the D is unclear. Germline V gene data show CDR1 as MRHNA and CDR2 as SNTAGT. The CDR3 has 17 residues. The ends were cut back, 4 bases at V and 0 bases at J, with 15 bases in the middle. CDR3 in DNA: TGTGCCAGCAGTGCGGATAGTGAGCGAGCGAACACCGGGGAGCTGTTTTTT. Its translation is CASSADSERANTGELFF.

This rearrangement joins TRBV28 to TRBJ2-2; tentatively, D is TRBD2 (5 bases). Between the trimmed V and J ends, which lost 3 bases and 5 bases, there was a span of 7 bases. Germline V gene data show CDR1 as MDHEN and CDR2 as SYDVKM. The CDR3 extends over 13 amino acids. CDR3 sequence: CASSLRETGELFF. The CDR3 DNA reads as TGTGCCAGCAGTTTGAGGGAAACCGGGGAGCTGTTTTTT. Full variable domain (remainder filled in from reference TRBV28 and TRBJ2-2): DVKVTQSSRYLVKRTGEKVFLECVQDMDHENMFWYRQDPGLGLRLIYFSYDVKMKEKGDIPEGYSVSREKKERFSLILESASTNQTSMYLCASSLRETGELFFGEGSRLTVL.

This clone was seen more than once but under ten times. The chain couples TRBV7-3 to TRBJ1-6; TRBD1 matches 7 bases. The CDR3 runs to 14 residues. CDR1 is SGHTA and CDR2 is FQGTGA in the germline V gene. With V trimmed by 4 bases and J by 5 bases, 2 bases remained unmatched. In DNA, the CDR3 is TGTGCCAGCAGCTCCGGGACAGATAATTCACCCCTCCACTTT. Encoded protein: CASSSGTDNSPLHF.

The chain is built from TRBV5-6 and TRBJ2-7; a weak D match, TRBD2 (7 bases). Germline V lookup: CDR1 SGHDT, CDR2 YYEEEE. The CDR3 has 15 amino acids. V lost 4 bases and J lost 0, with 14 bases in between. CDR3 residues: CASSLGGDRSYEQYF. CDR3 in DNA: TGTGCCAGCAGCCTAGGGGGGGATCGCTCCTACGAGCAGTACTTC.

This rearrangement joins TRBV19 to TRBJ2-2; D is unresolved. Germline V CDR1 and CDR2: LNHDA, SQIVND (reference sequence). The V and J ends lost 9 bases and 4 bases respectively, with 6 bases between them. CDR3 length equals 11 residues. CDR3 amino acids: CASSPTGELFF. The CDR3 DNA sequence: TGTGCCAGCAGCCCCACCGGGGAGCTGTTTTTT.

V and J are TRBV7-8 and TRBJ1-1; possibly TRBD1 for D (5 bases). Trimming shortened V by 5 bases and J by 6 bases, and 16 bases separated the two germline ends. Per the germline V gene, CDR1 is SGHVS and CDR2 is FQNEAQ. CDR3 length equals 14 residues. The CDR3 DNA reads as TGTGCCAGCAGCACCCCTGTCGGGGACGCTGAAGCTTTCTTT. Its translation: CASSTPVGDAEAFF. Using reference TRBV7-8 and TRBJ1-1 for the parts outside the CDR3, the full variable domain is GAGVSQSPRYKVAKRGQDVALRCDPISGHVSLFWYQQALGQGPEFLTYFQNEAQLDKSGLPSDRFFAERPEGSVSTLKIQRTQQEDSAVYLCASSTPVGDAEAFFGQGTRLTVV.

As DNA, the CDR3 is TGTGCCAGCAGCTCCCGGGGTCAGAGCTCCGGGGAGCTGTTTTTT. The encoded protein is CASSSRGQSSGELFF. The rearrangement uses TRBV7-9 and TRBJ2-2; D might be TRBD2 (5 bases). This CDR3 contains 15 residues. Per the germline V gene, CDR1 is SEHNR and CDR2 is FQNEAQ (reference sequence). The V gene lost 4 bases and the J gene lost 6 bases, with 15 bases spanning the gap.

The chain uses TRBV15 and TRBJ1-2, with TRBD1 matching over 7 bases. CDR3 length: 13 residues. Germline CDR1 reads LNHNV; CDR2 reads YYDKDF (reference sequence). V shed 0 bases and J 8 bases; nucleotides not matched to a gene: 3. CDR3 region: CATSREIGGGYTF. In DNA form, the CDR3 reads TGTGCCACCAGCAGAGAAATAGGGGGCGGCTACACCTTC.

This rearrangement joins TRBV6-4 to TRBJ2-7; no clear D gene. Trimming took 6 bases from V and 4 from J, leaving 1 base between them. Germline CDR1 reads MRHNA; CDR2 reads SNTAGT. This CDR3 region has 9 residues. The CDR3 DNA reads TGTGCCAGCAGATACGAGCAGTACGTC. It encodes CASRYEQYV.